This record concerns one T cell receptor (beta chain) sequence. The missing CDR3 end, 3 residues past where the read stops, is filled in from the germline J gene. CDR3 length equals 12 residues. Germline assignment: CDR1 MNHEY and CDR2 SVGEGT. The entry originates in a study of T cells in women clearing cervical HPV infection. About the research overall: Case blood was drawn a median approximately 150 days after lesion detection.

The table came from immunoSEQ multiplex PCR; TCRdb's copy has only in-frame clones and leaves some out. The data include approximately 37,000 clones; the top ten clones carry less than 8%. The chain recombines TRBV6-2 or TRBV6-3 with TRBJ2-3, with D maybe TRBD1 (6 bases). The sequence derives from a woman between 18 and 69 years old with a cervical HPV16 infection that either progressed to CIN3+ or cleared (not recorded which). Sequencing was carried out using blood buffy coat. The DNA read from the CDR3 is TGTGCCAGCAGAACAGGGACGGAGCCG. It is translated as CASRTGTEP. The complete CDR3 sequence is CASRTGTEPQYF.